Each of the 32 T cell receptor beta chains below was sequenced from the same sample in a study of human T cells and chemical hapten exposure. Regarding time point: pre-sensitization, week 0. Specified treatment: therapeutic diphenylcyclopropenone sensitization with weekly scalp DPC. TCRdb independently ran MiXCR on the RACE reads; one entry per CDR3 protein. The sample has 60,000 to 70,000 distinct CDR3 sequences, approximately 11% seen once; the top ten hold approximately 5.2%. This material consisted of whole blood, taken in connection with sensitization to the hapten diphenylcyclopropenone (DPC). These receptors were collected from a woman between 45 and 65 years old with alopecia areata. Some clones in this sample may be carry-over from other donors' samples.

The table lists this clonotype with a few counts. DNA of the CDR3: TGCAGCGTACTCGGACTGTTCTCGGCCTACAATGAGCAGTTCTTC. It specifies CSVLGLFSAYNEQFF. This chain connects TRBV29-1 to TRBJ2-1, with D possibly matching TRBD2 (5 bases). This CDR3 comprises 15 residues. Germline V gene lookup returns CDR1 SQVTM and CDR2 ANQGSEA. Trimming took off 6 bases at V and 2 bases at J, with 17 bases between the two ends.

This clonotype was seen many times. The CDR3 does not end in the conserved phenylalanine or tryptophan, so this is likely a read error. The DNA is left out, because the CDR3 cannot be placed on it with certainty; the CDR3 is given as TCRdb lists it. This sequence joins TRBV2 and TRBJ2-5; the D call TRBD1 from the table was never checked on the DNA. Germline lookup yields CDR1 SNHLY and CDR2 FYNNEI. Inclusive of both ends, the CDR3 amounts to 11 amino acids. CDR3 residues: CASNPAGAFTV.

This clonotype was observed a handful of times. V and J are TRBV6-2 or TRBV6-3 and TRBJ2-1; TRBD1 is a possible D gene (5 bases). The CDR3 loop spans 14 amino acids. V lost 4 bases, J lost 5 bases, and 12 bases lay in between. Per germline, CDR1 MNHEY and CDR2 SVGEGT. The CDR3 is CASSSHDSHNEQFF. The CDR3 bases are TGTGCCAGCAGTTCCCACGACAGTCACAATGAGCAGTTCTTC.

This clonotype was picked up a small number of times. V gene TRBV12-3 or TRBV12-4 combines with J gene TRBJ2-5; 8 bases fit TRBD1. V was pared by 6 bases and J by 4 bases, with 7 bases of the junction left unmatched. This CDR3 has 14 amino acids. Written as DNA, the CDR3 is TGTGCCAGCAGCCGACAGGGGTCGAGAGAGACCCAGTACTTC. The encoded protein is CASSRQGSRETQYF.

The table lists this clonotype with many counts. The chain employs TRBV5-1 and TRBJ1-2; no reliable D call. Germline V gene sequence: CDR1 SGHRS, CDR2 YFSETQ. This CDR3 is built from 16 residues. V was pared by 0 bases and J by 4 bases, with 16 bases between. CDR3 in amino acids: CASSLATSAALYGYTF. The CDR3 coding sequence is TGCGCCAGCAGCTTGGCTACGTCGGCAGCTCTCTATGGCTACACCTTC.

V usage is TRBV4-1 and J usage is TRBJ2-1, with 13 nucleotides matching TRBD2. CDR1 and CDR2 from the germline V gene are MGHRA and YSYEKL. The CDR3 contains 19 residues. V was pared by 0 bases and J by 4 bases, with 9 bases of the junction left unmatched. CDR3 nucleotides: TGCGCCAGCAGCCAAGAACCCCGGACTAGCGGGAGAAGTTACAATGAGCAGTTCTTC. Translation gives CASSQEPRTSGRSYNEQFF.

This clonotype was recorded many times. This chain uses TRBV6-4 with TRBJ1-2, with D possibly being TRBD1 (5 bases). Germline V gene sequence: CDR1 MRHNA, CDR2 SNTAGT. This CDR3 has 14 residues. V lost 0 bases and J 5 bases, leaving 10 bases between the germline ends. CDR3 sequence: CASSDSNRGYGYTF. DNA of the CDR3: TGTGCCAGCAGTGACTCGAATAGGGGATATGGCTACACCTTC.

Many counts were recorded for this clonotype. The rearrangement links TRBV20-1 to TRBJ2-6; 7 positions match TRBD1. The V segment lost 4 bases and the J segment 2 bases; nucleotides outside the gene matches: 5. CDR3 size: 15 residues. Per the germline V gene, CDR1 is DFQATT and CDR2 is SNEGSKA (reference sequence). CDR3 nucleotide sequence: TGCAGTGCTACCGACAGGGCGGCTGGGGCCAACGTCCTGACTTTC. Protein sequence: CSATDRAAGANVLTF.

This clonotype has just a few counts. The genes are TRBV7-9 and TRBJ1-2, with D tentatively TRBD1 (5 bases). This CDR3 has 20 amino acids. V gave up 1 base and J gave up 8 bases, with 32 bases separating them. The V gene's germline CDR1 is SEHNR and CDR2 FQNEAQ (reference sequence). CDR3 sequence (DNA): TGTGCCAGCAGCTTAGGCCGGGCCTCGGCTGGGGCATGGTATCGGCCGGGCTACACCTTC. It encodes CASSLGRASAGAWYRPGYTF.

This clonotype was recorded at least ten times. This chain connects TRBV11-3 to TRBJ1-1, with 7 bases identical to TRBD1. In germline, CDR1 is SGHNT, CDR2 YENEEA. The CDR3 contains 14 residues. V was pared by 5 bases and J by 5 bases, with 8 bases of the junction left unmatched. CDR3 sequence: CASSLTGSITEAFF. CDR3 coding DNA: TGTGCCAGCAGCCTGACAGGGAGTATAACTGAAGCTTTCTTT.

This clonotype occurred many times. V gene TRBV29-1 combines with J gene TRBJ2-3; TRBD2 matches 15 bases. The V gene's germline CDR1 is SQVTM and CDR2 ANQGSEA. The junction had 6 bases not matched to a gene; V was cut back by 5 bases and J by 6 bases. The CDR3 is 15 amino acids. For the CDR3, the DNA is TGCAGCGTTCGGACTAGCGGGAGGGTATCGGATACGCAGTATTTT. Amino acid sequence: CSVRTSGRVSDTQYF.

This clonotype showed up many times. The chain combines TRBV6-2 or TRBV6-3 with TRBJ1-5, with D perhaps TRBD1 (6 bases). V gave up 4 bases and J gave up 1 base, with 11 bases separating them. In germline, CDR1 is MNHEY, CDR2 SVGEGT. The CDR3 loop spans 15 amino acids. CDR3 in amino acids: CASSSQGRSNQPQHF. The CDR3 DNA reads TGTGCCAGCAGTTCCCAGGGGAGAAGCAATCAGCCCCAGCATTTT.

This clonotype occurred many times. The V gene is TRBV30, the J gene TRBJ2-7; D unresolved. The CDR3 is 14 amino acids. In germline, CDR1 is GTSNPN, CDR2 SVGIG (reference sequence). Deletions cut 0 bases from V and 1 base from J, with 10 bases between. The CDR3 loop reads CAWSVLGSSYEQYF. In DNA form, the CDR3 reads TGTGCCTGGAGTGTATTGGGCAGTTCCTACGAGCAGTACTTC. The full variable domain, its missing parts supplied by reference TRBV30 and TRBJ2-7, is SQTIHQWPATLVQPVGSPLSLECTVEGTSNPNLYWYRQAAGRGLQLLFYSVGIGQISSEVPQNLSASRPQDRQFILSSKKLLLSDSGFYLCAWSVLGSSYEQYFGPGTRLTVT.

This clonotype occurred many times. The chain employs TRBV27 and TRBJ1-5; D is unclear. The germline CDR1 and CDR2 sequences are MNHEY and SMNVEV (reference sequence). Deletions cut 7 bases from V and 2 bases from J, with 15 bases between. The CDR3 spans 15 residues. The CDR3 nucleotides read TGTGCCAGCAAGTCGGGAGGGAGGGGCAATCAGCCCCAGCATTTT. This translates into CASKSGGRGNQPQHF.

This clonotype was picked up a small number of times. This sequence joins TRBV6-5 and TRBJ2-7; D may be TRBD1 or TRBD2 (5 bases each). The CDR3 has 16 residues. CDR1 MNHEY and CDR2 SVGAGI come from the germline V gene. The V and J ends lost 2 bases and 5 bases respectively, with 19 bases between them. For the CDR3, the DNA is TGTGCCAGCAGTTACAGCACCGGGACGTTCATACACGAGCAGTACTTC. It encodes CASSYSTGTFIHEQYF.

This chain's CDR3 is CASSLYPSGIPYEQYF. CDR3 coding DNA: TGTGCCAGCAGTTTATACCCTAGCGGGATACCCTACGAGCAGTACTTC. This chain links TRBV27 with TRBJ2-7; TRBD2 agrees at 9 bases. This CDR3 spans 16 amino acids. From germline, CDR1 is MNHEY and CDR2 SMNVEV (reference sequence). The ends lost 1 base at V and 2 bases at J; junction bases unmatched: 6.

This clonotype was seen a few times. The chain joins TRBV27 to TRBJ2-4; no clear D gene. This CDR3 has 13 amino acids. Trimming stripped 10 bases from V and 0 bases from J, with 10 bases between. Germline assignment: CDR1 MNHEY and CDR2 SMNVEV (reference sequence). CDR3 protein: CATKSLAKNIQYF. The CDR3, as DNA: TGTGCCACCAAGAGCCTAGCCAAAAACATTCAGTACTTC.

This rearrangement joins TRBV18 to TRBJ2-3, with 9 bases identical to TRBD2. CDR3 length: 16 residues. Germline CDR1 and CDR2: KGHSH and LQKENI. Trimming removed 3 bases from V and 3 bases from J; junction bases left unmatched: 7. The CDR3 spells CASSPRGAGGTDTQYF. The CDR3 DNA sequence: TGTGCCAGCTCACCTCGAGGAGCGGGAGGAACAGATACGCAGTATTTT.

This chain connects TRBV3-1 to TRBJ2-3; no clear D gene. The CDR3 runs 13 residues. Germline V gene sequence: CDR1 LGHDT, CDR2 YNNKEL (reference sequence). V was shortened by 4 bases and J by 2 bases, with 7 bases between the two germline ends. This chain's CDR3 is CASSLLTTDTQYF. CDR3 nucleotide sequence: TGTGCCAGCAGCCTTTTGACCACAGATACGCAGTATTTT.

The J gene is TRBJ1-6, the V gene TRBV3-1; D is possibly TRBD1 (5 bases). Trimming removed 1 base from V and 2 bases from J, with 9 bases in between. Germline loops: CDR1 LGHDT, CDR2 YNNKEL (reference sequence). CDR3 size: 16 residues. The CDR3 DNA is TGTGCCAGCAGCCAAGTGCAGGGCGCCTATAATTCACCCCTCCACTTT. This encodes CASSQVQGAYNSPLHF.

Ten or more counts support this clonotype. This chain connects TRBV15 to TRBJ2-5; D gene ambiguous. Trimming left V 5 bases short and J 0 bases short, with 7 bases between. The CDR3 has 13 amino acids. Germline CDR1 is LNHNV and CDR2 is YYDKDF (reference sequence). CDR3 loop: CATSRLYQETQYF. CDR3 sequence (DNA): TGTGCCACCAGCCGATTGTACCAAGAGACCCAGTACTTC.

The rearrangement links TRBV20-1 to TRBJ2-7, with 9 bases aligning to TRBD2. Germline CDR1 DFQATT, CDR2 SNEGSKA (reference sequence). CDR3 length: 15 residues. V dropped 3 bases and J dropped 1; count of bases not matched to a gene: 7. The CDR3 loop reads CSASGGGAGSYEQYF. The DNA of the CDR3 is TGCAGTGCTAGTGGCGGGGGGGCCGGATCCTACGAGCAGTACTTC.

This clonotype was observed a handful of times. The rearrangement links TRBV6-6 to TRBJ1-1, with D unclear. The germline V and J ends were trimmed by 7 bases and 1 base, with 4 bases remaining between them. The CDR3 loop spans 11 amino acids. Looked up from germline, CDR1 is MNHNY and CDR2 is SVGAGI (reference sequence). CDR3 nucleotide sequence: TGTGCCAGCAACAAGAACACTGAAGCTTTCTTT. It encodes CASNKNTEAFF.

This clonotype was counted at least ten times. The V and J genes are TRBV9 and TRBJ1-2; no firm D call. Germline assignment: CDR1 SGDLS and CDR2 YYNGEE. The CDR3 has 14 residues. V lost 0 bases, J lost 0 bases, and 6 bases lay in between. CDR3 sequence: CASSVGDTNYGYTF. The CDR3 DNA sequence: TGTGCCAGCAGCGTAGGGGATACTAACTATGGCTACACCTTC.

This clonotype came up a few times. The chain has TRBV10-1 and TRBJ1-1; TRBD1 matches at 7 bases. There are 14 residues in the CDR3. Per germline, CDR1 WNHNN and CDR2 SYGVQD (reference sequence). Losses at the gene ends were 6 bases for V and 1 base for J; bases not matched to a gene: 5. CDR3 in amino acids: CASSAGGANTEAFF. The DNA for the CDR3 is TGCGCCAGCAGCGCAGGGGGGGCGAACACTGAAGCTTTCTTT.

This clonotype has just a few counts. V and J are TRBV30 and TRBJ2-7; D remains ambiguous. Trimming removed 4 bases from V and 0 bases from J, with 7 bases in between. This CDR3 has 12 amino acids. From germline, CDR1 is GTSNPN and CDR2 SVGIG (reference sequence). The CDR3 loop is CAWNGISYEQYF. The CDR3 region has the DNA TGTGCCTGGAACGGAATCTCCTACGAGCAGTACTTC.

This clonotype has a count of ten or more. The chain recombines TRBV19 with TRBJ2-7; 7 nucleotides match TRBD1. Germline CDR1 reads LNHDA; CDR2 reads SQIVND (reference sequence). The CDR3 spans 17 residues. V shed 4 bases, J shed 2 bases, and the junction held 14 bases outside the gene matches. The CDR3 DNA reads TGTGCCAGTAGTAGCCATAGACAGGGTGTAGGCACCTACGAGCAGTACTTC. It encodes CASSSHRQGVGTYEQYF.

The chain uses TRBV7-9 and TRBJ1-3; TRBD1 matches at 11 bases. Looked up from germline, CDR1 is SEHNR and CDR2 is FQNEAQ (reference sequence). Trimming cost V 5 bases and J 4 bases; bases outside gene matches: 1. The CDR3 covers 14 residues. The CDR3 is CASSRTGGGNTIYF. The CDR3 region has the DNA TGTGCCAGCAGCCGGACAGGGGGCGGAAACACCATATATTTT. The whole variable domain, remainder taken from reference TRBV7-9 and TRBJ1-3, is DTGVSQNPRHKITKRGQNVTFRCDPISEHNRLYWYRQTLGQGPEFLTYFQNEAQLEKSRLLSDRFSAERPKGSFSTLEIQRTEQGDSAMYLCASSRTGGGNTIYFGEGSWLTVV.

This clonotype was counted many times. The chain recombines TRBV14 with TRBJ1-6, with a possible D match to TRBD1 (5 bases). In germline, CDR1 is SGHDN, CDR2 FVKESK. The ends were cut back, 4 bases at V and 4 bases at J, with 17 bases in the middle. The CDR3 has 17 amino acids. As DNA, the CDR3 is TGTGCCAGCAGCCCCCGGAGGGGCACCGGTTATAATTCACCCCTCCACTTT. It codes for CASSPRRGTGYNSPLHF.

The chain combines TRBV9 with TRBJ2-7, with TRBD2 matching 7 bases. The CDR3 covers 15 residues. V trimming: 4 bases; J trimming: 0 bases; junction bases outside the gene matches: 7. Germline lookup yields CDR1 SGDLS and CDR2 YYNGEE. CDR3 DNA: TGTGCCAGCAGCTTAACGGGACTACCCTCCTACGAGCAGTACTTC. This translates into CASSLTGLPSYEQYF. Variable domain in full (rest from reference TRBV9 and TRBJ2-7): DSGVTQTPKHLITATGQRVTLRCSPRSGDLSVYWYQQSLDQGLQFLIQYYNGEERAKGNILERFSAQQFPDLHSELNLSSLELGDSALYFCASSLTGLPSYEQYFGPGTRLTVT.

This clonotype was detected a few times. The V call is TRBV18, the J call TRBJ2-7, with 11 positions matching TRBD1. CDR1 and CDR2 from the germline V gene are KGHSH and LQKENI. This CDR3 has 17 amino acids. Trimming removed 0 bases from V and 3 bases from J; junction bases left unmatched: 7. Here the CDR3 reads CASSPPWTGGSIYEQYF. The CDR3 region has the DNA TGTGCCAGCTCACCACCTTGGACAGGGGGCAGTATCTACGAGCAGTACTTC.

This clonotype occurred many times. This rearrangement joins TRBV3-1 to TRBJ1-1; the D is unclear. The V and J ends lost 0 bases and 1 base respectively, with 9 bases between them. Per the germline V gene, CDR1 is LGHDT and CDR2 is YNNKEL (reference sequence). The length of the CDR3 is 15 residues. CDR3 bases: TGTGCCAGCAGCCAAGAAGGCGGTAAGAACACTGAAGCTTTCTTT. This encodes CASSQEGGKNTEAFF.